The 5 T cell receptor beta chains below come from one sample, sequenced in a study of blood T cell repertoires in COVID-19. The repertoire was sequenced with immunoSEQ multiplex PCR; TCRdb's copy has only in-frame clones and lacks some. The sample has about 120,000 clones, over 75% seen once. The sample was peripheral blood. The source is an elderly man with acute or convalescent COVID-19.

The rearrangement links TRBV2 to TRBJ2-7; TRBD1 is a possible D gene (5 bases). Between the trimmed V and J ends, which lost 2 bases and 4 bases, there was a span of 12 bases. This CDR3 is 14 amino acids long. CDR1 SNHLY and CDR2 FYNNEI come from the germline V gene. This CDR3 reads CASSERGMAYEQYF. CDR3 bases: TGTGCCAGCAGTGAAAGGGGAATGGCATACGAGCAGTACTTC.

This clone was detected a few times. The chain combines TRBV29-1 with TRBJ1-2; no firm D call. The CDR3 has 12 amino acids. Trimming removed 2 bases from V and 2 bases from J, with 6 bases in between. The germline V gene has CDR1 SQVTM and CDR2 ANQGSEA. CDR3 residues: CSVETENYGYTF. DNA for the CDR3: TGCAGCGTTGAAACGGAGAACTATGGCTACACCTTC.

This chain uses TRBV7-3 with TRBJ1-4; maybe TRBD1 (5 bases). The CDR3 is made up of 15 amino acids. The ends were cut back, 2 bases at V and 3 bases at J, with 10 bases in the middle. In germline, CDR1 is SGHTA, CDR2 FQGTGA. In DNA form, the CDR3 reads TGTGCCAGCAGCTTAGGGGCAGGGCCTAATGAAAAACTGTTTTTT. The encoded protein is CASSLGAGPNEKLFF. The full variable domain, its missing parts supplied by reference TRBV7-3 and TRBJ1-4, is GAGVSQTPSNKVTEKGKYVELRCDPISGHTALYWYRQSLGQGPEFLIYFQGTGAADDSGLPNDRFFAVRPEGSVSTLKIQRTERGDSAVYLCASSLGAGPNEKLFFGSGTQLSVL.

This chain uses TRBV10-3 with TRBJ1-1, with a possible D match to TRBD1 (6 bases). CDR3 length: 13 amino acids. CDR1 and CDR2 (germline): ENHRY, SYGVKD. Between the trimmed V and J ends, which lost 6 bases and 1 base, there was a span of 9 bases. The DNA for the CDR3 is TGTGCCATCAGGAGGACAGAGAACACTGAAGCTTTCTTT. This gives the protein CAIRRTENTEAFF.

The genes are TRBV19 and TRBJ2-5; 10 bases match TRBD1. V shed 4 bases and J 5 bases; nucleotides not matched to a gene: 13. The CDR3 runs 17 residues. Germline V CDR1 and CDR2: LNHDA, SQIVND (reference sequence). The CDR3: CASSTTGGRGGMETQYF. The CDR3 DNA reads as TGTGCCAGTAGTACGACAGGGGGCCGAGGTGGGATGGAGACCCAGTACTTC.